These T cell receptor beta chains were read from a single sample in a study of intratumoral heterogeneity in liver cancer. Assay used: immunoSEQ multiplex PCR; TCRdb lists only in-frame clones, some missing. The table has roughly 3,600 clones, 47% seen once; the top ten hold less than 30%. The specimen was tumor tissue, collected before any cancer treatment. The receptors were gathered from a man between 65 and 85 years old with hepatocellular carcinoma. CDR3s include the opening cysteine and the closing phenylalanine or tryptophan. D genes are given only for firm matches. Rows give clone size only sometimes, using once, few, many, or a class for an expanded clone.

CDR3: CASSAEGGWSNEKLFF
DNA: TGTGCCAGCAGCGCAGAGGGCGGGTGGTCTAATGAAAAACTGTTTTTT
J: TRBJ1-4
size: few
V: TRBV9
D: -

CDR3: CASSLDAGGGSPLHF
DNA: TGTGCCAGCAGCTTAGACGCAGGGGGTGGCTCACCCCTCCACTTT
J: TRBJ1-6
size: -
V: TRBV7-2
D: TRBD1

CDR3: CAISVQGTETQYF
DNA: TGTGCCATCAGTGTGCAGGGGACGGAGACCCAGTACTTC
J: TRBJ2-5
size: few
V: TRBV10-3
D: -

CDR3: CASSDPGDSWSTDTQYF
DNA: TGTGCCAGCAGTGACCCAGGGGATTCTTGGAGCACAGATACGCAGTATTTT
J: TRBJ2-3
size: -
V: TRBV6-1
D: -

CDR3: CASSLDIEDRVNYGYTF
DNA: TGTGCCAGCAGCTTAGACATTGAGGACAGGGTCAACTATGGCTACACCTTC
J: TRBJ1-2
size: -
V: TRBV7-4
D: TRBD1

CDR3: CSVESPNRGDEQFF
DNA: TGCAGCGTTGAGAGCCCTAACAGGGGCGATGAGCAGTTCTTC
J: TRBJ2-1
size: -
V: TRBV29-1
D: TRBD1

CDR3: CASSNGQGFYGYTF
DNA: TGTGCCAGCAGCAACGGACAGGGGTTCTATGGCTACACCTTC
J: TRBJ1-2
size: -
V: TRBV7-2
D: TRBD1

CDR3: CASSEAPTTGANVLTF
DNA: TGTGCCAGCAGTGAAGCTCCGACCACTGGGGCCAACGTCCTGACTTTC
J: TRBJ2-6
size: -
V: TRBV25-1
D: -

CDR3: CASSVDGTGGTEAFF
DNA: TGTGCCAGCAGCGTAGATGGGACGGGGGGAACTGAAGCTTTCTTT
J: TRBJ1-1
size: -
V: TRBV9
D: -

CDR3: CASSVGQGGGSPLHF
DNA: TGTGCCAGCAGCGTAGGACAGGGGGGAGGTTCACCCCTCCACTTT
J: TRBJ1-6
size: few
V: TRBV9
D: TRBD1

CDR3: CATPGGSSYNEQFF
DNA: TGTGCCACCCCGGGGGGGAGCTCCTACAATGAGCAGTTCTTC
J: TRBJ2-1
size: -
V: TRBV2
D: TRBD2

CDR3: CASRATGVNSPLHF
DNA: TGTGCCAGCAGAGCGACAGGGGTTAATTCACCCCTCCACTTT
J: TRBJ1-6
size: -
V: TRBV6-6
D: TRBD1

CDR3: CATKDRGGNQPQHF
DNA: TGTGCCACAAAGGACAGGGGTGGCAATCAGCCCCAGCATTTT
J: TRBJ1-5
size: medium-sized
V: TRBV6-5
D: TRBD1

CDR3: CASTDRENTGELFF
DNA: TGTGCCAGCACCGACAGGGAAAACACCGGGGAGCTGTTTTTT
J: TRBJ2-2
size: -
V: TRBV10-3
D: TRBD1

CDR3: CASSQFAGGEQYF
DNA: TGCGCCAGCAGCCAATTCGCCGGGGGCGAGCAGTACTTC
J: TRBJ2-7
size: -
V: TRBV4-1
D: -

CDR3: CASSLSSGVYEQYF
DNA: TGTGCCAGCAGCTTGAGTAGCGGCGTGTACGAGCAGTACTTC
J: TRBJ2-7
size: -
V: TRBV5-6
D: -

CDR3: CASSISQGLQPQHF
DNA: TGTGCCAGTAGTATCTCACAGGGGCTACAGCCCCAGCATTTT
J: TRBJ1-5
size: -
V: TRBV19
D: TRBD1

CDR3: CASSSGQGISGANVLTF
DNA: TGTGCCAGCAGCTCCGGACAGGGTATATCAGGGGCCAACGTCCTGACTTTC
J: TRBJ2-6
size: -
V: TRBV7-9
D: TRBD1

CDR3: CASSQSGAGTQYF
DNA: TGCGCCAGCAGCCAATCCGGGGCCGGTACGCAGTATTTT
J: TRBJ2-3
size: -
V: TRBV4-3
D: -

CDR3: CASSLGGTGNSGANVLTF
DNA: TGTGCCAGCAGTTTGGGCGGGACAGGCAACTCTGGGGCCAACGTCCTGACTTTC
J: TRBJ2-6
size: -
V: TRBV27
D: TRBD1

CDR3: CASSQSGSSTDTQYF
DNA: TGCGCCAGCAGCCAAAGTGGGTCTAGCACAGATACGCAGTATTTT
J: TRBJ2-3
size: -
V: TRBV4-3
D: -

CDR3: CASSHGQGRETQYF
DNA: TGTGCCAGCAGCCACGGACAGGGGAGAGAGACCCAGTACTTC
J: TRBJ2-5
size: -
V: TRBV7-9
D: TRBD1

CDR3: CASIHSGGTKNIQYF
DNA: TGTGCCAGCATCCACTCAGGGGGAACGAAAAACATTCAGTACTTC
J: TRBJ2-4
size: -
V: TRBV5-6
D: TRBD1

CDR3: CASSFGISSYNEQFF
DNA: TGTGCCAGCAGCTTCGGGATTAGCTCCTACAATGAGCAGTTCTTC
J: TRBJ2-1
size: medium-sized
V: TRBV5-4
D: -

CDR3: CASSPQGGTSYEQYF
DNA: TGTGCCAGCAGTCCCCAAGGGGGGACTAGCTACGAGCAGTACTTC
J: TRBJ2-7
size: -
V: TRBV6-5
D: TRBD2

CDR3: CASSLQGWSPLHF
DNA: TGTGCCAGCAGTTTGCAGGGGTGGTCACCCCTCCACTTT
J: TRBJ1-6
size: -
V: TRBV6-5
D: -

CDR3: CASSPPGGGTGGYTF
DNA: TGTGCCAGCAGCCCCCCGGGGGGGGGGACGGGCGGCTACACCTTC
J: TRBJ1-2
size: -
V: TRBV7-2
D: -

CDR3: CASSWGETQYF
DNA: TGTGCCAGCAGTTGGGGCGAGACCCAGTACTTC
J: TRBJ2-5
size: -
V: TRBV6-5
D: -

CDR3: CSVAERTVNTGELFF
DNA: TGCAGCGTCGCGGAACGGACAGTAAACACCGGGGAGCTGTTTTTT
J: TRBJ2-2
size: once
V: TRBV29-1
D: -